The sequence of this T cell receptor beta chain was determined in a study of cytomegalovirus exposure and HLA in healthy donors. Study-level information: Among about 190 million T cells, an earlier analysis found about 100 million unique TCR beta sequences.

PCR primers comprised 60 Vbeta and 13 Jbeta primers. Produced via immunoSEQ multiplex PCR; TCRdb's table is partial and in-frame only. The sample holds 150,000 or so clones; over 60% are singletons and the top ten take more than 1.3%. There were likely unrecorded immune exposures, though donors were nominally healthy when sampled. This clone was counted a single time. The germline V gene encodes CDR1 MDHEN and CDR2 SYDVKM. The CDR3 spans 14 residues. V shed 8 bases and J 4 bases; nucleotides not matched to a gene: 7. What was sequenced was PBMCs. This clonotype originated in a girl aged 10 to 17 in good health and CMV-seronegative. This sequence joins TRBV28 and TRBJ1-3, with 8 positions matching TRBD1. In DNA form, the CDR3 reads TGTGCCAGCCTATCACAGGGGGACGGAAACACCATATATTTT. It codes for CASLSQGDGNTIYF.